Shown below are 17 T cell receptor beta chains from a single sample sequenced in a study of T cells in Graves' hyperthyroidism and ophthalmopathy. RNA transcripts served as the template for amplifying TCR beta CDR3 regions. The HTBI primer set served for first-round RT-PCR of the TCR CDR3. TCRdb re-called the multiplex PCR reads through MiXCR, storing one row per CDR3 protein. The sample consists of about 400,000 distinct CDR3 sequences, around 14% of them appearing once. Sample: blood. Receptor source: a woman between 18 and 30 years old with Graves' hyperthyroidism that later progressed to Graves' ophthalmopathy.

The DNA of the CDR3 is TGTGCCAGCAGCTTGGGGGGGGGGGGACGGCTGCCGTATACGCAGTATTTT. This codes for CASSLGGGGRLPYTQYF. The V call is TRBV5-4, the J call TRBJ2-3, with TRBD2 matching over 7 bases. Germline CDR1 reads SGHNT; CDR2 reads YYREEE (reference sequence). The CDR3 length is 17 residues. J was trimmed by 7 bases and V by 0 bases; bases with no gene match: 14.

There are many counts of this clonotype. The V gene is TRBV27, the J gene TRBJ2-1; 7 bases align to TRBD1. The CDR3 length is 15 residues. The V gene's germline CDR1 is MNHEY and CDR2 SMNVEV (reference sequence). The junction had 13 bases not matched to a gene; V was cut back by 3 bases and J by 11 bases. CDR3 region: CASSFRTGDGVQQFF. The CDR3 bases are TGTGCCAGCAGTTTCCGGACAGGCGACGGTGTCCAGCAGTTCTTC.

The sample holds many counts of this clonotype. V gene TRBV18 combines with J gene TRBJ1-1, with D uncertain. The CDR3 length is 17 residues. Between the trimmed V and J ends, which lost 0 bases and 0 bases, there was a span of 14 bases. Germline assignment: CDR1 KGHSH and CDR2 LQKENI. CDR3 coding DNA: TGTGCCAGCTCACCACCACTCTTCGCAGATCTGAACACTGAAGCTTTCTTT. This encodes CASSPPLFADLNTEAFF.

About this clonotype: A much larger clone lies one base from this, so it may be a read error. The chain is built from TRBV20-1 and TRBJ2-3, with 7 bases aligning to TRBD2. This CDR3 comprises 14 residues. CDR1 DFQATT and CDR2 SNEGSKA come from the germline V gene (reference sequence). V lost 6 bases, J lost 5 bases, and 11 bases stayed unmatched. In DNA, the CDR3 is TGCAGTGCAACCAGGGAGGGAGTAGGAGATACGCAGTATTTT. It specifies CSATREGVGDTQYF.

This clonotype appeared a single time. V is TRBV25-1 and J is TRBJ2-1; 12 bases line up with TRBD2. The CDR3 loop spans 18 amino acids. Germline V gene sequence: CDR1 MGHDK, CDR2 SYGVNS. The V segment lost 2 bases and the J segment 9 bases; nucleotides outside the gene matches: 14. CDR3 sequence reads: CASSERSGLAGGLREQFF. In nucleotides, the CDR3 is TGTGCCAGCAGTGAACGGAGCGGGCTAGCGGGAGGGCTCCGTGAGCAGTTCTTC.

This clonotype was seen repeatedly, ten times or more. This chain joins TRBV28 and TRBJ2-4; D is tentatively TRBD1 or TRBD2 (6 bases each). The V and J ends lost 5 bases and 1 base respectively, with 24 bases between them. The germline V gene encodes CDR1 MDHEN and CDR2 SYDVKM. CDR3 length: 19 residues. CDR3 loop: CASSTGGPEFWWAKNIQYF. In nucleotides, the CDR3 is TGTGCCAGCAGTACTGGGGGGCCCGAATTTTGGTGGGCCAAAAACATTCAGTACTTC.

As to this clonotype: One end of the junction is discordant with germline, which a read error may explain. V gene TRBV30 combines with J gene TRBJ2-5; no firm D call. The CDR3 consists of 10 residues. CDR1 GTSNPN and CDR2 SVGIG come from the germline V gene (reference sequence). The CDR3 nucleotides read TGTGCCTGGAGTGTATCGTCCGACGACTTC. Translating it yields CAWSVSSDDF.

As regards this clonotype: A much larger clone differs from this one at a single base, so this may be a read error. The chain joins TRBV9 to TRBJ2-5; D perhaps matches TRBD2 (6 bases). Germline-derived CDR1 and CDR2 are SGDLS and YYNGEE. This CDR3 is 15 amino acids long. CDR3: CASSVGGLLQEAQYF. CDR3 coding DNA: TGTGCCAGCAGCGTAGGCGGACTACTCCAAGAGGCCCAGTACTTC. Looking up the rest from reference TRBV9 and TRBJ2-5 gives the full variable domain: DSGVTQTPKHLITATGQRVTLRCSPRSGDLSVYWYQQSLDQGLQFLIQYYNGEERAKGNILERFSAQQFPDLHSELNLSSLELGDSALYFCASSVGGLLQEAQYFGPGTRLLVL.

A word on this clonotype: A much larger clone is a single base away; this may be a read error. CDR3 region: CSARDKPSGGFDELYF. As DNA, the CDR3 is TGCAGTGCTAGAGATAAACCCTCAGGGGGATTTGATGAGCTGTACTTC. This chain uses TRBV20-1 with TRBJ2-7; 7 bases agree with TRBD1. The CDR3 runs 16 residues. Looked up from germline, CDR1 is DFQATT and CDR2 is SNEGSKA (reference sequence).

This clonotype was seen at least ten times. The chain is built from TRBV6-6 and TRBJ1-1; D unclear. This CDR3 has 13 amino acids. V gave up 0 bases and J gave up 3 bases, with 5 bases separating them. Germline V CDR1 and CDR2: MNHNY, SVGAGI (reference sequence). The DNA of the CDR3 is TGTGCCAGCAGTTACTCCCAGGACACTGAAGCTTTCTTT. Its translation: CASSYSQDTEAFF.

This clonotype was counted ten times or more. The chain uses TRBV7-8 and TRBJ1-2; TRBD1 agrees at 7 bases. The ends lost 0 bases at V and 6 bases at J; junction bases unmatched: 10. The CDR3 totals 16 residues. Germline loops: CDR1 SGHVS, CDR2 FQNEAQ. The chain's CDR3 is CASSLAGQSGAHGYTF. Here the CDR3 DNA reads TGTGCCAGCAGCTTAGCGGGACAGTCAGGAGCCCATGGCTACACCTTC.

This clonotype was found many times. J is TRBJ2-5 and V is TRBV3-1, with D maybe TRBD1 (6 bases). Looked up from germline, CDR1 is LGHDT and CDR2 is YNNKEL (reference sequence). V was shortened by 1 base and J by 10 bases, with 19 bases between the two germline ends. The CDR3 has 15 residues. As DNA, the CDR3 is TGTGCCAGCAGCCAAGCCAGGCTGGCCAAAGGGGGCCAGTACTTC. It yields the protein CASSQARLAKGGQYF.

The chain uses TRBV4-3 and TRBJ2-6; D is unresolved. This CDR3 is 16 amino acids long. V was pared by 3 bases and J by 0 bases, with 9 bases between. The V gene's germline CDR1 is LGHNA and CDR2 YSLEER. In DNA form, the CDR3 reads TGCGCCAGCAGCCAGGGCTACAGCTCTGGGGCCAACGTCCTGACTTTC. Residues: CASSQGYSSGANVLTF.

Notes on this clonotype: A much larger clone is a single base away; this may be a read error. This rearrangement joins TRBV4-1 to TRBJ2-1; 7 bases align to TRBD2. This CDR3 is built from 16 residues. Germline-derived CDR1 and CDR2 are MGHRA and YSYEKL. V shed 4 bases and J 8 bases; nucleotides not matched to a gene: 14. Written as DNA, the CDR3 is TGCGCCAGCAGCCCCTTGGCCGGGAGGACTTTGGATGAGCAGTTCTTC. Protein: CASSPLAGRTLDEQFF.

This clonotype was counted only a few times. The chain uses TRBV18 and TRBJ2-3; TRBD2 agrees at 14 bases. CDR3 length: 17 residues. Germline-derived CDR1 and CDR2 are KGHSH and LQKENI. V was clipped by 6 bases and J by 3 bases; unmatched bases: 8. The CDR3 region has the DNA TGTGCCAGCTCGCACGGGACTAGCGGGAGCGGAACAGATACGCAGTATTTT. It translates to CASSHGTSGSGTDTQYF.

The rearrangement joins TRBV19 to TRBJ2-5; 12 bases align to TRBD2. The junction had 18 bases not matched to a gene; V was cut back by 3 bases and J by 1 base. CDR3 length: 21 amino acids. Germline V gene data show CDR1 as LNHDA and CDR2 as SQIVND (reference sequence). The CDR3 coding sequence is TGTGCCAGTAGTATCCGACCCAAGACTAGCGGGAGTCGAAGCGTCCAAGAGACCCAGTACTTC. The encoded protein is CASSIRPKTSGSRSVQETQYF.

There are many counts of this clonotype. This CDR3 is CASSEGGATKNIQYF. CDR3 nucleotide sequence: TGTGCCAGCAGTGAAGGGGGGGCGACCAAAAACATTCAGTACTTC. J is TRBJ2-4 and V is TRBV6-1; TRBD1 or TRBD2 may be the D gene (6 bases each). V was clipped by 1 base and J by 2 bases, with 9 bases between them. The CDR3 spans 15 residues. In germline, CDR1 is MNHNS, CDR2 SASEGT.